The entry below gives a single T cell receptor (beta chain) sequence along with its context. This entry is derived from a study of blood T cell repertoires in COVID-19. Here immunoSEQ multiplex PCR was the method, and the copy in TCRdb shows in-frame clones only, minus some. Among about 33,000 clones listed, around 85% were seen once. Sequenced sample: peripheral blood. This receptor was identified in a man older than 75 with active COVID-19.

In DNA form, the CDR3 reads TGTGCCAGTAGTATAGATCGGGGAGGCGAAAAACTGTTTTTT. Protein sequence: CASSIDRGGEKLFF. This rearrangement joins TRBV19 to TRBJ1-4; D ambiguous. The CDR3 spans 14 residues. Germline CDR1 is LNHDA and CDR2 is SQIVND (reference sequence). Trimming left V 0 bases short and J 8 bases short, with 10 bases between.